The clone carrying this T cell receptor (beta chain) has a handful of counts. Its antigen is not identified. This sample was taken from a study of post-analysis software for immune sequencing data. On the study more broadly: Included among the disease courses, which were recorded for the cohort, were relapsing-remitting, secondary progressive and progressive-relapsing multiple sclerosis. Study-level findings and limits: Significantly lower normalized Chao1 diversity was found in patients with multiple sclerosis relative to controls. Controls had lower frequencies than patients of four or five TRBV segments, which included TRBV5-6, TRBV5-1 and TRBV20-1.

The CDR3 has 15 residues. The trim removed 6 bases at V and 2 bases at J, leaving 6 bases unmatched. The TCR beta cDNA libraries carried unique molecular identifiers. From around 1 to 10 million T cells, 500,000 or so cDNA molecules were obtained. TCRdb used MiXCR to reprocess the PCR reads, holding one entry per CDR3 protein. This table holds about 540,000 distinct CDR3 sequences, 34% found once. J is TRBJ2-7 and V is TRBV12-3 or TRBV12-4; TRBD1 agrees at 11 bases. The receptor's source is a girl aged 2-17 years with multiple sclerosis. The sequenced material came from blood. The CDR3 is CASSQGQGGAYEQYF. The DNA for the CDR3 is TGTGCCAGCAGCCAGGGACAGGGGGGAGCCTACGAGCAGTACTTC.